This entry features one T cell receptor beta chain sequence. The source of the sample is a study of blood T cell repertoires in COVID-19. Under the authors' procedure: Amplified reference gene primers provided the basis for estimating nucleated cell counts. The repertoire was sequenced with immunoSEQ multiplex PCR; TCRdb's copy has only in-frame clones and lacks some. The V and J calls and clone size are taken from that table; D and trimming were inferred from the DNA. The sample consists of fewer than 150,000 clones, just over 75% of them appearing once. This CDR3 is 15 amino acids long. Germline V CDR1 and CDR2: LGHNA, YNFKEQ. With 1 base removed from V and 1 base from J, the gap between germline ends came to 7 bases.

The receptor's source is a human donor in a cohort sampled during active COVID-19. The chain carries TRBV4-2 and TRBJ2-2; unclear D gene. The sequenced sample consisted of peripheral blood. CDR3 region: CASSQGKQNTGELFF. CDR3 DNA: TGTGCCAGCAGCCAAGGAAAGCAGAACACCGGGGAGCTGTTTTTT.